A single sample is the source of the 20 T cell receptor beta chains below, sequenced in a study of T-cell reconstitution after alpha-beta-depleted transplantation in children. Unique molecular identifiers were incorporated into the prepared TCRbeta library. One entry per CDR3 protein results from TCRdb running MiXCR on the PCR reads. The sample yields 700,000 to 950,000 distinct CDR3 sequences, 16% seen once. The sequencing here drew on PBMCs, mostly from graft donor cells, taken 360 days after TCRalphabeta/CD19-depleted stem cell transplant. The receptors were gathered from a male patient aged 5 to 17 who had a stem cell transplant for acute lymphoblastic leukemia, so the T cells may come from the graft donor.

This clonotype was counted many times. For the CDR3, the DNA is TGTGCCAGCTCACCAACACGTAACACCGGGGAGCTGTTTTTT. Encoded protein: CASSPTRNTGELFF. The V and J genes are TRBV18 and TRBJ2-2; no clear D. The V and J ends lost 2 bases and 2 bases respectively, with 6 bases between them. The CDR3 runs 14 residues. Germline CDR1 and CDR2: KGHSH and LQKENI.

This clonotype has just a few counts. The CDR3 coding sequence is TGTGCCTGCGCCGGTAGAGCGGGAGTACGGGAGACCCAGTACTTC. This encodes CACAGRAGVRETQYF. This chain links TRBV5-5 with TRBJ2-5; 8 positions agree with TRBD2. The V gene's germline CDR1 is SGHKS and CDR2 YYEKEE (reference sequence). The CDR3 length is 15 residues. The V segment lost 10 bases and the J segment 5 bases; nucleotides outside the gene matches: 16.

This clonotype turned up a few times. This chain connects TRBV3-1 to TRBJ2-7; TRBD2 matches at 9 bases. CDR1 LGHDT and CDR2 YNNKEL come from the germline V gene (reference sequence). The CDR3 runs 16 residues. V was clipped by 0 bases and J by 0 bases; unmatched bases: 3. This chain's CDR3 is CASSQDSAGGSYEQYF. In nucleotides, the CDR3 is TGTGCCAGCAGCCAAGACTCAGCGGGAGGCTCCTACGAGCAGTACTTC.

The CDR3 region is CSVEDGSYGYTF. CDR3 in DNA: TGCAGCGTTGAGGACGGGAGCTATGGCTACACCTTC. The chain recombines TRBV29-1 with TRBJ1-2; D gene uncertain. Germline V gives CDR1 SQVTM, CDR2 ANQGSEA. The CDR3 extends over 12 amino acids. V lost 3 bases and J 4 bases, leaving 9 bases between the germline ends.

The chain combines TRBV3-1 with TRBJ2-1, with D possibly called TRBD1 or TRBD2 (6 bases each). Trimming cost V 8 bases and J 0 bases, with 26 bases left between them. The CDR3 has 19 amino acids. Looked up from germline, CDR1 is LGHDT and CDR2 is YNNKEL (reference sequence). The DNA for the CDR3 is TGTGCCAGCTGTTCTTGGCGGGACACCGTTTTGAGCTCCTACAATGAGCAGTTCTTC. Protein product: CASCSWRDTVLSSYNEQFF.

The sample holds many counts of this clonotype. This chain connects TRBV29-1 to TRBJ1-4; a possible D gene is TRBD1 (5 bases). The CDR3 contains 12 residues. Germline values: CDR1 SQVTM, CDR2 ANQGSEA. The V and J ends lost 4 bases and 4 bases respectively, with 7 bases between them. The chain's CDR3 is CSVVTDNEKLFF. The CDR3 DNA follows: TGCAGCGTTGTGACAGATAATGAAAAACTGTTTTTT.

This clonotype has more than one count but fewer than ten. This chain links TRBV7-3 with TRBJ2-2; TRBD2 matches at 9 bases. V shed 1 base, J shed 1 base, and the junction held 10 bases outside the gene matches. The CDR3 runs 19 residues. Germline loops: CDR1 SGHTA, CDR2 FQGTGA. CDR3 nucleotide sequence: TGTGCCAGCAGCTTAATACCTAGCGGGACTTTATTGAACACCGGGGAGCTGTTTTTT. It encodes CASSLIPSGTLLNTGELFF.

About this clonotype itself: Possible read error: a much larger clone is one base away. The chain joins TRBV5-1 to TRBJ2-1; no firm D call. V gave up 1 base and J gave up 7 bases, with 3 bases separating them. CDR3 length equals 11 residues. Germline values: CDR1 SGHRS, CDR2 YFSETQ. The DNA for the CDR3 is TGCGCCAGCAGCTTGAAAAATGAGCAGTTCTTC. It is translated as CASSLKNEQFF. The full variable domain, completed using reference TRBV5-1 and TRBJ2-1, is KAGVTQTPRYLIKTRGQQVTLSCSPISGHRSVSWYQQTPGQGLQFLFEYFSETQRNKGNFPGRFSGRQFSNSRSEMNVSTLELGDSALYLCASSLKNEQFFGPGTRLTVL.

This clonotype was detected many times. The CDR3, as DNA: TGCGCCAGCAGCTTGGATGCAGGGCGGGCTAATGAAAAACTGTTTTTT. Protein: CASSLDAGRANEKLFF. The chain employs TRBV5-1 and TRBJ1-4; D is perhaps TRBD1 (5 bases). V lost 0 bases, J lost 3 bases, and 12 bases lay in between. The length of the CDR3 is 16 residues. Germline V gene data show CDR1 as SGHRS and CDR2 as YFSETQ.

This sequence joins TRBV20-1 and TRBJ1-5; D possibly corresponds to TRBD1 (5 bases). With 0 bases removed from V and 2 bases from J, the gap between germline ends came to 14 bases. The CDR3 contains 16 residues. Per the germline V gene, CDR1 is DFQATT and CDR2 is SNEGSKA (reference sequence). The CDR3 nucleotides are TGCAGTGCTAGAGATCTTAGGGGTATTCGCAATCAGCCCCAGCATTTT. Translating gives CSARDLRGIRNQPQHF.

In its sample, this clonotype was seen a few times. The rearrangement links TRBV5-1 to TRBJ2-3; the D gene is possibly TRBD2 (6 bases). Germline values: CDR1 SGHRS, CDR2 YFSETQ. The CDR3 consists of 14 residues. The V and J ends lost 4 bases and 6 bases respectively, with 15 bases between them. The CDR3: CASSRGSREDTQYF. In nucleotides, the CDR3 is TGCGCCAGCAGCCGGGGGTCCCGAGAGGATACGCAGTATTTT. Combining the CDR3 with reference TRBV5-1 and TRBJ2-3 gives the whole variable domain KAGVTQTPRYLIKTRGQQVTLSCSPISGHRSVSWYQQTPGQGLQFLFEYFSETQRNKGNFPGRFSGRQFSNSRSEMNVSTLELGDSALYLCASSRGSREDTQYFGPGTRLTVL.

This chain uses TRBV3-1 with TRBJ1-2, with D possibly TRBD1 on 5 matching bases. The CDR3 contains 15 residues. Trimming took off 3 bases at V and 4 bases at J, with 15 bases between the two ends. From germline, CDR1 is LGHDT and CDR2 YNNKEL (reference sequence). CDR3 nucleotide sequence: TGTGCCAGCAGCCAGCTGGGGACCTATGGCTATGGCTACACCTTC. This codes for CASSQLGTYGYGYTF.

This clonotype was counted a few times. The chain carries TRBV29-1 and TRBJ1-5; 7 nucleotides align to TRBD1. From germline, CDR1 is SQVTM and CDR2 ANQGSEA. V shed 7 bases, J shed 4 bases, and the junction held 7 bases outside the gene matches. There are 13 residues in the CDR3. DNA for the CDR3: TGCAGCGCCAGGGACAGCCTTAATCAGCCCCAGCATTTT. It is translated as CSARDSLNQPQHF.

This clonotype was found many times. J is TRBJ2-3 and V is TRBV27; 7 bases are shared with TRBD2. V lost 4 bases and J lost 3; bases outside the gene matches: 13. Germline V CDR1 and CDR2: MNHEY, SMNVEV (reference sequence). CDR3 length equals 17 residues. CDR3 coding DNA: TGTGCCAGCAGTTCCGTCGGGGCGGGAGTTCTGACAGATACGCAGTATTTT. It translates to CASSSVGAGVLTDTQYF.

The chain employs TRBV15 and TRBJ1-3; tentative D call: TRBD1 (5 bases). Germline lookup yields CDR1 LNHNV and CDR2 YYDKDF (reference sequence). Trimming took off 0 bases at V and 4 bases at J, with 13 bases between the two ends. This CDR3 is built from 16 residues. The CDR3 region has the DNA TGTGCCACCAGCAGAGATCTCGGGGGATCAGGAAACACCATATATTTT. As protein: CATSRDLGGSGNTIYF.

This chain uses TRBV20-1 with TRBJ1-5; D perhaps matches TRBD1 (6 bases). This CDR3 has 16 amino acids. The V gene lost 1 base and the J gene lost 0 bases, with 13 bases spanning the gap. CDR1 is DFQATT, CDR2 SNEGSKA, per germline (reference sequence). In DNA form, the CDR3 reads TGCAGTGCTAGAGTAGGACAGACTTATAGCAATCAGCCCCAGCATTTT. Translation: CSARVGQTYSNQPQHF.

The DNA for the CDR3 is TGTGCCAGTAGAAATCTAGCCGTTTCCTACGAGCAGTACTTC. Translating it yields CASRNLAVSYEQYF. The chain is built from TRBV19 and TRBJ2-7; TRBD2 is a possible D gene (5 bases). Trimming shortened V by 6 bases and J by 1 base, and 13 bases separated the two germline ends. This CDR3 has 14 amino acids. Germline V gene sequence: CDR1 LNHDA, CDR2 SQIVND (reference sequence).

The V gene is TRBV12-3 or TRBV12-4, the J gene TRBJ2-2; 9 nucleotides line up with TRBD1. Trimming took 5 bases from V and 7 from J; bases not matched to a gene: 8. CDR3 length: 15 amino acids. The CDR3 loop is CASSPGQGSGGELFF. The CDR3 bases are TGTGCCAGCAGTCCGGGACAGGGTAGTGGCGGGGAGCTGTTTTTT.

The V call is TRBV20-1, the J call TRBJ1-5; D possibly corresponds to TRBD1 (5 bases). Germline CDR1 and CDR2: DFQATT and SNEGSKA (reference sequence). This CDR3 comprises 15 residues. V dropped 4 bases and J dropped 11 bases, with 24 bases sitting between them. The CDR3 loop is CSAINPYEGRVSQHF. CDR3 DNA: TGCAGTGCTATCAATCCGTACGAGGGGCGCGTTTCCCAGCATTTT.

The table lists this clonotype with a few counts. V usage is TRBV12-3 or TRBV12-4 and J usage is TRBJ1-3; D possibly corresponds to TRBD1 (6 bases). This CDR3 region has 15 residues. V was cut by 6 bases and J by 4 bases, with 16 bases left in between. CDR3 bases: TGTGCCAGCAGGAGGACAGATTGGTCAGGAAACACCATATATTTT. It yields the protein CASRRTDWSGNTIYF.